This TCR beta chain was observed in a study of response to subunit inactivated influenza vaccine (dated by TCRdb to the late 2010s). Context from the whole study: To follow how T cells responded to a trivalent subunit inactivated influenza vaccine, the researchers relied on deep quantitative profiling of the T cell receptor repertoire. Study-wide conclusions, independent of this receptor: The authors suggested that each seasonal influenza vaccination may recruit only a limited number of new T cells.

This clonotype was detected ten times or more. The antigen this receptor binds is unknown. No base quality values were provided; no much bigger clone lies one nucleotide off. In the germline V gene, CDR1 corresponds to SQVTM and CDR2 to ANQGSEA. V is shortened by 5 bases, J by 1 base, and the region joining them spans 8 bases. From the cysteine through the phenylalanine, the CDR3 covers 13 amino acids. Here the CDR3 DNA is all that survives: 39 bases in frame from base 1. Library method: RT-PCR. Reads for this sample came from an Illumina HiSeq 2500. In-frame beta chains were kept once TCRdb had trimmed the public reads at Q25 with fastp and called clones with MiXCR. When rows share a CDR3 protein, they turn into one entry using the most common DNA and genes. A total of about 780,000 distinct CDR3 sequences appear in this sample, around 20% of them only once. The top ten clones comprise roughly a tenth of the sample.

The origin of this receptor is a man in his forties or fifties who received an inactivated influenza vaccine. Donor details come from another sample of the same person, matched by shared clones. The specimen comprised PBMCs from blood, sampled roughly 5 days after vaccination. Recombination connected TRBV29-1 to TRBJ2-2, with a weak D call of TRBD2 (5 bases match). This receptor has the CDR3 CSVTRENTGELFF. The DNA sequence reads TGCAGCGTTACTAGGGAGAACACCGGGGAGCTGTTTTTT.